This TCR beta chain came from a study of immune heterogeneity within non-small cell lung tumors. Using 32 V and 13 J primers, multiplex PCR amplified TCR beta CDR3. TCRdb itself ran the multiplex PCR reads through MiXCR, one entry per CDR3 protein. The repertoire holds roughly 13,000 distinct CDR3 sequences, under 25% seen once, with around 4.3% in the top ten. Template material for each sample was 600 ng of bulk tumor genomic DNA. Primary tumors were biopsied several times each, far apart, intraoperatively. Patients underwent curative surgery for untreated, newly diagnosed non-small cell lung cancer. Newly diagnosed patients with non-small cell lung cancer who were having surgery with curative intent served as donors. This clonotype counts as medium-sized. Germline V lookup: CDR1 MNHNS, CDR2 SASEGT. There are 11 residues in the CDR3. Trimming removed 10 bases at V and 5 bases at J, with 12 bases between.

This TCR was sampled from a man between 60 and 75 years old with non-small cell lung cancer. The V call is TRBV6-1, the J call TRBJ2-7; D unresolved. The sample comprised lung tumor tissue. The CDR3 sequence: CATTSLHEQYF. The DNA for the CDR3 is TGTGCCACCACGAGCTTGCACGAGCAGTACTTC.